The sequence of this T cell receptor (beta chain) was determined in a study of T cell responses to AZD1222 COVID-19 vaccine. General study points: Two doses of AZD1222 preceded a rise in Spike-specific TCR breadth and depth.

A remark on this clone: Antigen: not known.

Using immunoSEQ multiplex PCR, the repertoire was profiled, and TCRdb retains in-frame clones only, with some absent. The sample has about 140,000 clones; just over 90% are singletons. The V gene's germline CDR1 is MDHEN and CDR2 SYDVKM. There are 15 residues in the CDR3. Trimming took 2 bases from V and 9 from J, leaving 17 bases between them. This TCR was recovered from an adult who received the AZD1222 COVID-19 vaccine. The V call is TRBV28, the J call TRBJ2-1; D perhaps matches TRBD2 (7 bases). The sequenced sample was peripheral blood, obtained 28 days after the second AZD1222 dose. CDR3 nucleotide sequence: TGTGCCAGCAGTTTAATAATAGGGGGGGCGGGTGAGCAGTTCTTC. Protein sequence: CASSLIIGGAGEQFF.